This T cell receptor (beta chain) was obtained from a study of Tregs in tolerant kidney transplant recipients. J lost 2 bases, V lost 4 bases, and 11 bases had no gene match. Per the germline V gene, CDR1 is SNHLY and CDR2 is FYNNEI. There are 16 residues in the CDR3. The protocol was immunoSEQ multiplex PCR, while the TCRdb copy is restricted to in-frame clones and leaves out a portion. Here the sample spans tens of thousands of clones, 84% being singletons. Sequencing used CD4+ T cells from blood. This rearrangement joins TRBV2 to TRBJ2-7; TRBD2 matches 7 bases. The TCR originated in a human donor in good health. The DNA of the CDR3 is TGTGCCAGCAGTGTTGCGGGAGTGCCCCCACCCTACGAGCAGTACTTC. Its protein product is CASSVAGVPPPYEQYF.